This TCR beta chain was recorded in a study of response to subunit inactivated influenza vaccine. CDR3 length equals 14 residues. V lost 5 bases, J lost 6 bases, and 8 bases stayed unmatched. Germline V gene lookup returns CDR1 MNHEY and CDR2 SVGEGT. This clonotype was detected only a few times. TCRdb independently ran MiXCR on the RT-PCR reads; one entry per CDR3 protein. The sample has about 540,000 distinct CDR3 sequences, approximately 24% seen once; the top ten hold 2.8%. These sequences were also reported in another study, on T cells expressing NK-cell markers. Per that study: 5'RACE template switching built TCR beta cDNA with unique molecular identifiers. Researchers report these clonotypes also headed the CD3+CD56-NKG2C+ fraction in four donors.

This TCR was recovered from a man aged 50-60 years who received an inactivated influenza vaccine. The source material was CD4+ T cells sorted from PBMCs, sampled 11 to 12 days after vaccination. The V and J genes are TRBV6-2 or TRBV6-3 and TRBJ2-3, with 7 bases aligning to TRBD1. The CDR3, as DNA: TGTGCCAGCAGTGCCCTTGACAGGGAGGATACGCAGTATTTT. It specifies CASSALDREDTQYF.